This TCR beta chain is drawn from a study of T cell responses to AZD1222 COVID-19 vaccine. Study-level background: The study pooled second doses at about 4 or about 12 weeks.

Germline V gives CDR1 MNHEY, CDR2 SVGAGI. V was shortened by 1 base and J by 3 bases, with 11 bases between the two germline ends. The CDR3 length is 15 residues. Turning to this clone: Its antigen is still unknown.

Repertoires were generated with immunoSEQ multiplex PCR, while TCRdb's copy carries only in-frame clones and drops some. The sample contains 85,000 to 100,000 clones, approximately 91% of which appear only once. The study, taken as a whole, reports: Spike-wide coverage was observed for vaccine-associated CD4 TCRs, with dominant responses at 160-218 and 743-854. Baseline seropositivity characterized only 5 or 6 AZD1222 recipients. Targets within unmutated variant regions were reportedly found for nearly half of spike-specific TCRs.

This sequence originates from an adult in good health. This specimen consisted of peripheral blood, obtained on day 0 of AZD1222 vaccination. The chain carries TRBV6-5 and TRBJ2-3, with TRBD2 as a possible D gene (6 bases). The CDR3 sequence: CASSYLAAPTDTQYF. The DNA for the CDR3 is TGTGCCAGCAGTTACTTAGCGGCCCCTACAGATACGCAGTATTTT.